The T cell receptor beta chain described here comes from a study of blood T cell repertoires in COVID-19. TCRdb's table, derived via immunoSEQ multiplex PCR, lists solely in-frame clones and lacks some. The sample comprises a few hundred thousand clones, 70% to 90% of which are singletons, and around 0.96% rests with the top ten. Trimming stripped 8 bases from V and 4 bases from J, with 14 bases between. There are 13 residues in the CDR3. Per the germline V gene, CDR1 is MDHEN and CDR2 is SYDVKM. Sequencing was carried out using peripheral blood. The chain combines TRBV28 with TRBJ1-2; D might be TRBD1 (5 bases). The receptor comes from a man aged 40-49 years with acute or convalescent COVID-19. The CDR3 reads CASVTGLGYGYTF. In DNA form, the CDR3 reads TGTGCCAGCGTCACAGGCTTGGGCTATGGCTACACCTTC.